This note documents a single TCR beta chain sequence. In germline, CDR1 is SQVTM, CDR2 ANQGSEA. The CDR3 spans 14 residues. Unmatched junction bases numbered 10, after V lost 6 bases and J lost 5 bases. This entry belongs to a study of CD8 T cells in Susac syndrome. Random hexamers primed reverse transcription of roughly 0.5 to 1 ug RNA. TCRdb reanalysed the immunoSEQ multiplex PCR reads using MiXCR and keeps one entry per CDR3 protein. The profile shows some 150,000 distinct CDR3 sequences, just under 95% of them singletons. Input material: CD8+ T cells from PBMCs. The sequence was obtained from a human donor with multiple sclerosis. J is TRBJ2-1 and V is TRBV29-1; 7 bases are shared with TRBD1. DNA for the CDR3: TGCAGCGTCAACCGGGACAGCCGGCACAATGAGCAGTTCTTC. This gives the protein CSVNRDSRHNEQFF.